This T cell receptor beta chain was obtained from a study of T cell responses to AZD1222 COVID-19 vaccine. Regarding the study as a whole: Variant regions that are unmutated are reportedly the target of nearly half of spike-specific TCRs. Across the whole spike, CD4 TCRs peaked at regions 160-218 and 743-854.

Germline V gives CDR1 SGHTA, CDR2 FQGTGA. V lost 2 bases and J 5 bases, leaving 6 bases between the germline ends. The CDR3 contains 12 residues. As concerns this clone: The antigen remains undetermined. Other DNA sequences in the sample encode the same CDR3.

Data came from immunoSEQ multiplex PCR; TCRdb stores just in-frame clones and leaves some out. The sample yields 150,000 to 200,000 clones, around 88% seen once. The V and J genes are TRBV7-3 and TRBJ2-5; D not resolved. The sequence was obtained from an adult in good health. This sample comprised peripheral blood, obtained on day 0 of AZD1222 vaccination. In DNA form, the CDR3 reads TGTGCCAGCAGCTTAGAGAGGGAGACCCAGTACTTC. It encodes CASSLERETQYF.